This TCR beta chain stems from a study of neurological immune-mediated disorders (dated by TCRdb to about 2019). As for the study more broadly: Using UMI-based sequencing, the study compared peripheral blood TCR-beta repertoires from patients with HTLV-I-associated myelopathy (HAM/TSP), patients with multiple sclerosis, and healthy controls. The approximately 100 TCR-beta libraries included longitudinal samples, technical triplicates and paired sorted CD4+ and CD8+ T-cell subsets alongside PBMC samples. The cohort comprised roughly 69 subjects: about 14 HAM/TSP patients, approximately 34 multiple sclerosis patients and 20 healthy controls. On the study overall, not on this receptor specifically: No identical CDR3 amino acid sequences were shared among expanded clones across subjects, suggesting private TCR-beta repertoires in all groups. TCR clonal expansion was greatest in HAM/TSP patients and smallest in MS patients, who ranked below even healthy controls.

To note about this clonotype: Its binding antigen is unknown. The input lacks base qualities; no much larger clone sits a single base away.

cDNA was synthesized by template-switch 5'RACE using a primer with a 10-nucleotide random unique molecular identifier that tagged each TCR transcript. Every sequencing run covered 15-18 subjects and yielded more than 170 million TCR-beta sequences. Total RNA was extracted with the RNeasy kit. Using the KAPA Real-time Library Amplification kit, TCR-beta VDJ regions were amplified with primers for the TCR constant region and the 5'RACE anchor. A first PCR added sample indexes and Illumina adaptors, after which a second PCR increased the library yield. After purification with Ampure beads, the TCR product of roughly 650 bp was size-selected on a 2% E-gel SizeSelection system. Library quality was checked on a Bioanalyzer, concentration was measured with Qubit, and libraries were quantified with the Kapa Library Quantification kit before pooling. An Illumina HiSeq 2500 sequenced the libraries paired-end 2 x 150 bp. To increase sequence diversity, about 25-31% phiX was spiked into each library pool. Concerning the study's data processing: The UMI-based MiGEC pipeline processed quality-filtered reads and removed over 75% of raw TCR sequences during error correction. VDJ genes were aligned to IMGT germline references, and clonotypes were defined by unique CDR3 amino acid sequence plus V-J genes. VDJtools evaluated clonal expansion, Shannon diversity and CDR3 relatedness (CalcPairwiseDistances, ClusterSamples); CLCbio workbench built phylogenetic trees. Using coefficient-of-variation modelling across technical triplicates, the study counted a clone as expanded if it had at least 8 unique UMIs. TCRdb handled the public reads itself, with Q25 trimming in fastp and clone calling in MiXCR, and kept productive beta chains. CDR3 protein sequences are deduplicated, and each keeps its most common genes and DNA. These V and J calls are TCRdb output, not the study's own analysis. The sample table shows roughly 50,000 distinct CDR3 sequences, and about a tenth are seen once. The top ten constitute 5.3% of the sample.

The CDR3 contains 16 residues, cysteine and phenylalanine counted. Solely the CDR3 DNA is kept, with 48 bases framed from the first base. Sequences MNHEY (CDR1) and SVGEGT (CDR2) are obtained from the germline V gene. The junction shows trimming of 6 bases on V and 6 bases on J, and the gene matches do not reach 9 bases of it. Libraries from unsorted PBMCs were made from 2 million PBMCs kept in RNAlater at -80 degrees C until RNA extraction. Peripheral blood was subjected to Ficoll-Hypaque density gradient centrifugation to isolate PBMCs, which were then cryopreserved in liquid nitrogen. The sequence joins TRBV6-2 or TRBV6-3 to TRBJ2-1; 12 of the junction bases match TRBD2. The sequenced sample was PBMCs. The receptor was isolated from a man aged 65 to 79 with HTLV-1-associated myelopathy (HAM/TSP). The sequenced DNA: TGTGCCAGCAGGGAGTCCCGGGGACTAGCGGGCAATGAGCAGTTCTTC. Its product reads: CASRESRGLAGNEQFF.